This T cell receptor beta chain originates from a study of PD-1 blockade in mismatch repair-deficient tumors. Study background: All were previously treated, progressing patients with about 12 mismatch repair-deficient cancer types. General study findings and limits: Rapid post-treatment expansion, then contraction, generally preceding radiologic response, marked tumor-resident clones.

The table came from immunoSEQ multiplex PCR; TCRdb's copy has only in-frame clones and leaves some out. The data hold approximately 40,000 clones, with more than 75% observed a single time. The J segment lost 7 bases and the V segment lost 4 bases, leaving 9 bases of the junction unmatched. CDR1 is SGHRS, CDR2 YFSETQ, per germline. The CDR3 contains 15 residues. With respect to this clone: Its antigen remains unknown.

The rearrangement uses TRBV5-1 and TRBJ2-4, with TRBD2 matching over 9 bases. This sample comprised peripheral blood, obtained 4 weeks after starting pembrolizumab. The source of this sequence is an adult with mismatch repair-deficient cancer. CDR3 loop: CASSLTASGMNIQYF. CDR3 bases: TGCGCCAGCAGCCTGACGGCTAGCGGGATGAACATTCAGTACTTC.